This T cell receptor (beta chain) was captured in a study of control samples from healthy donors and cancer patients. Measured with immunoSEQ multiplex PCR; TCRdb has only the in-frame clones, and not every one. The repertoire includes fewer than 95,000 clones, around nine tenths of them detected once, and around 20% sits in the top ten. With V trimmed by 4 bases and J by 3 bases, 4 bases remained unmatched. The germline gives CDR1 MNHEY, CDR2 SVGAGI. The CDR3 is 14 amino acids. This clonotype was sampled from a man aged 25-40 years in good health. Sequenced: blood. The rearrangement joins TRBV6-5 to TRBJ2-3, with 7 bases that match TRBD1. CDR3 sequence: CASSLTGMTDTQYF. In DNA form, the CDR3 reads TGTGCCAGCAGTTTGACAGGGATGACAGATACGCAGTATTTT.